These 13 T cell receptor beta chains originate from one sample sequenced in a study of T cells in localized non-small cell lung cancer. TCRdb's table, derived via immunoSEQ multiplex PCR, lists solely in-frame clones and lacks some. Of fewer than 25,000 clones listed, roughly nine tenths were seen once; the top ten hold around 1.1%. The specimen comprised peripheral blood, sampled before any cancer treatment. These TCRs come from a woman aged 35-70 years with stage I lung adenocarcinoma.

The chain uses TRBV7-9 and TRBJ1-1; D is unclear. The V gene lost 0 bases and the J gene lost 0 bases, with 5 bases spanning the gap. Germline V CDR1 and CDR2: SEHNR, FQNEAQ (reference sequence). CDR3 length: 14 amino acids. CDR3 sequence (DNA): TGTGCCAGCAGCTTAGCCCCTTTGAACACTGAAGCTTTCTTT. Protein: CASSLAPLNTEAFF.

This rearrangement joins TRBV7-6 to TRBJ1-1; a possible D gene is TRBD1 (6 bases). Germline loops: CDR1 SGHVS, CDR2 FNYEAQ. V lost 4 bases to trimming and J lost 9 bases, with 15 bases between them. The CDR3 contains 13 residues. CDR3: CASSSLGGPKAFF. The CDR3 DNA reads as TGTGCCAGCAGCTCCTTAGGGGGGCCCAAAGCTTTCTTT.

The chain uses TRBV30 and TRBJ2-5; a weak D match, TRBD2 (5 bases). Germline V gives CDR1 GTSNPN, CDR2 SVGIG (reference sequence). The CDR3 is made up of 15 amino acids. The V and J ends lost 0 bases and 4 bases respectively, with 15 bases between them. The CDR3 sequence is CAWSVASNLGETQYF. The CDR3 DNA follows: TGTGCCTGGAGTGTAGCTAGCAATCTAGGAGAGACCCAGTACTTC.

V gene TRBV7-8 combines with J gene TRBJ2-2, with a possible D match to TRBD1 (5 bases). V lost 5 bases to trimming and J lost 2 bases, with 15 bases between them. CDR3 length: 16 amino acids. Germline CDR1 and CDR2: SGHVS and FQNEAQ. CDR3 in amino acids: CASSIRTRRNTGELFF. CDR3 bases: TGTGCCAGCAGCATACGGACACGAAGAAACACCGGGGAGCTGTTTTTT.

The chain recombines TRBV4-1 with TRBJ1-1; D is unresolved. The CDR3 consists of 13 residues. CDR1 MGHRA and CDR2 YSYEKL come from the germline V gene. V was clipped by 1 base and J by 6 bases, with 9 bases between them. In DNA form, the CDR3 reads TGCGCCAGCAGCCAAGTAAGCAGCTCTGAAGCTTTCTTT. Translated: CASSQVSSSEAFF.

The chain employs TRBV7-2 and TRBJ1-4, with D uncertain. V lost 0 bases and J 0 bases, leaving 8 bases between the germline ends. The CDR3 loop spans 16 amino acids. Germline loops: CDR1 SGHTA, CDR2 FQGNSA. The CDR3 DNA reads TGTGCCAGCAGCTTAGCTGAGGGAACAACTAATGAAAAACTGTTTTTT. It translates to CASSLAEGTTNEKLFF.

The DNA of the CDR3 is TGTGCCAGCAGCTTATCCCAGTCTAATGAGCAGTTCTTC. Translation gives CASSLSQSNEQFF. The chain uses TRBV7-3 and TRBJ2-1, with unresolved D. Trimming stripped 2 bases from V and 7 bases from J, with 9 bases between. The CDR3 is made up of 13 amino acids. Germline CDR1 SGHTA, CDR2 FQGTGA. Combining the CDR3 with reference TRBV7-3 and TRBJ2-1 gives the whole variable domain GAGVSQTPSNKVTEKGKYVELRCDPISGHTALYWYRQSLGQGPEFLIYFQGTGAADDSGLPNDRFFAVRPEGSVSTLKIQRTERGDSAVYLCASSLSQSNEQFFGPGTRLTVL.

This clone is deemed medium-sized (0.01 to 0.1%). The chain uses TRBV6-4 and TRBJ2-1, with D perhaps TRBD1 (5 bases). Germline values: CDR1 MRHNA, CDR2 SNTAGT. This CDR3 contains 14 residues. V shed 0 bases and J shed 7 bases, with 10 bases lying between them. This CDR3 reads CASSDSIQGNEQFF. CDR3 DNA sequence: TGTGCCAGCAGTGACTCGATTCAGGGAAATGAGCAGTTCTTC.

This chain connects TRBV27 to TRBJ1-4; a possible D gene is TRBD1 (5 bases). Between the trimmed V and J ends, which lost 5 bases and 5 bases, there was a span of 6 bases. The CDR3 covers 12 residues. CDR1 and CDR2 from the germline V gene are MNHEY and SMNVEV (reference sequence). The CDR3 sequence: CASSRGNEKLFF. The DNA for the CDR3 is TGTGCCAGCAGTCGGGGCAATGAAAAACTGTTTTTT.

This clone was detected only a few times. The V call is TRBV6-6, the J call TRBJ1-1, with a weak D call TRBD1 (6 bases). CDR3 length: 13 residues. The germline CDR1 and CDR2 sequences are MNHNY and SVGAGI (reference sequence). Trimming cost V 7 bases and J 0 bases, with 9 bases left between them. CDR3 sequence: CASNGQMNTEAFF. The CDR3 DNA sequence: TGTGCCAGCAACGGACAGATGAACACTGAAGCTTTCTTT.

The chain employs TRBV2 and TRBJ2-5; no clear D gene. Per germline, CDR1 SNHLY and CDR2 FYNNEI. This CDR3 has 13 residues. Trimming took off 4 bases at V and 5 bases at J, with 11 bases between the two ends. This chain's CDR3 is CASSVGLTETQYF. CDR3 bases: TGTGCCAGCAGTGTCGGGCTGACGGAGACCCAGTACTTC.

The rearrangement uses TRBV20-1 and TRBJ2-7; maybe TRBD2 (5 bases). There are 11 residues in the CDR3. Germline loops: CDR1 DFQATT, CDR2 SNEGSKA (reference sequence). The V end lost 3 bases, the J end lost 7 bases, and 10 bases lay between the germline ends. Here the CDR3 reads CSARMLAEQYF. The CDR3 DNA reads as TGCAGTGCTAGGATGTTAGCGGAGCAGTACTTC.

This chain joins TRBV5-1 and TRBJ2-5; 16 bases agree with TRBD2. Germline CDR1 reads SGHRS; CDR2 reads YFSETQ. J lost 1 base, V lost 3 bases, and 9 bases had no gene match. This CDR3 is 19 amino acids long. This chain's CDR3 is CASSYTGTSGGATQETQYF. The CDR3, as DNA: TGCGCCAGCAGCTATACCGGGACTAGCGGGGGGGCGACCCAAGAGACCCAGTACTTC.